Included here is one TCR beta chain sequence, with context. The target antigen is unknown. Profiled with immunoSEQ multiplex PCR; TCRdb holds only in-frame clones, not every one. Here the sample spans tens of thousands of clones, 80% to 85% being singletons. The sample is drawn from a study of graft-versus-host responses after intestinal transplantation. Study-level results: The study associated peak circulating GvH clone levels with early post-transplant HvG declines. In recipient marrow, GvH clones were found, and some appeared first in ileum or blood.

The TCR was taken from a human donor who received an intestinal transplant. The material sequenced was unstimulated CD8+ T cells sorted from spleen or lymph node cells, taken before intestinal transplant.

The CDR3 region has the DNA TGTGCCAGCAGCCGGGACAAACAATTCTATGGCTACACCTTC. The encoded protein is CASSRDKQFYGYTF. This chain joins TRBV5-4 and TRBJ1-2; weak D call: TRBD1 (6 bases). Trimming left V 4 bases short and J 4 bases short, with 14 bases between. This CDR3 contains 14 residues. CDR1 is SGHNT, CDR2 YYREEE, per germline (reference sequence).